The 8 T cell receptor beta chains below come from one sample, sequenced in a study of glioma-infiltrating T cells after dendritic cell vaccination. The protocol was immunoSEQ multiplex PCR, while the TCRdb copy is restricted to in-frame clones and leaves out a portion. The data contain over 90,000 clones, more than 70% of them singletons. Time point specified: after dendritic cell vaccination, including at tumor progression/relapse. Sequences were derived from blood, sampled after dendritic cell vaccination. The receptors here all came from a human donor with glioblastoma.

This chain uses TRBV15 with TRBJ2-3, with TRBD1 matching over 8 bases. Losses at the gene ends were 5 bases for V and 0 bases for J; bases not matched to a gene: 4. CDR1 LNHNV and CDR2 YYDKDF come from the germline V gene (reference sequence). The length of the CDR3 is 15 residues. Here the CDR3 reads CATSRRDRSTDTQYF. As DNA, the CDR3 is TGTGCCACCAGCCGTCGGGACAGGAGCACAGATACGCAGTATTTT.

In DNA form, the CDR3 reads TGTGCCAGCAGTTTCTTCTTGCGGGGGCACCACACAGATACGCAGTATTTT. Encoded protein: CASSFFLRGHHTDTQYF. This chain connects TRBV28 to TRBJ2-3, with a weak D call TRBD2 (7 bases). This CDR3 has 17 amino acids. Germline V gene sequence: CDR1 MDHEN, CDR2 SYDVKM. Deletions cut 3 bases from V and 2 bases from J, with 18 bases between.

Comment on this clone: One end of the junction fails to match germline, which may point to a read error. Other DNA sequences in this sample translate to the same CDR3. The chain has TRBV30 and TRBJ1-5, with D perhaps TRBD1 (6 bases). Germline-derived CDR1 and CDR2 are GTSNPN and SVGIG (reference sequence). The CDR3 totals 19 residues. In nucleotides, the CDR3 is TGTGCCTGGAGTGGCCCGGGACAAGCGCGTGATGTGAGCAATCAGCCCCAGCACTTT. It encodes CAWSGPGQARDVSNQPQHF.

In this sample, this clone turned up a few times. CDR3 in amino acids: CASSRGSGNTIYF. The CDR3 DNA is TGCGCCAGCAGTAGGGGATCTGGAAACACCATATATTTT. The chain is built from TRBV5-1 and TRBJ1-3, with D perhaps matching TRBD1 (5 bases). The germline V gene has CDR1 SGHRS and CDR2 YFSETQ. The V end lost 5 bases, the J end lost 1 base, and 7 bases lay between the germline ends. This CDR3 is built from 13 residues.

V is TRBV11-2 and J is TRBJ1-5; 8 positions agree with TRBD1. The germline CDR1 and CDR2 sequences are SGHAT and FQNNGV. Losses at the gene ends were 3 bases for V and 7 bases for J; bases not matched to a gene: 5. The CDR3 totals 14 residues. CDR3: CASSFATGDQPQHF. The CDR3 DNA reads as TGTGCCAGCAGCTTCGCGACAGGGGACCAGCCCCAGCATTTT.

This chain links TRBV2 with TRBJ1-5; TRBD1 might be the D (5 bases). Germline CDR1 SNHLY, CDR2 FYNNEI. The V end lost 7 bases, the J end lost 2 bases, and 12 bases lay between the germline ends. The CDR3 has 14 residues. In DNA form, the CDR3 reads TGTGCCAGCACCCCAGGGTACGGCAATCAGCCCCAGCATTTT. Its protein product is CASTPGYGNQPQHF.

The chain has TRBV30 and TRBJ1-2, with a tentative D call TRBD1 (6 bases). Trimming cost V 1 base and J 5 bases, with 14 bases left between them. The germline V gene has CDR1 GTSNPN and CDR2 SVGIG (reference sequence). This CDR3 is 14 amino acids long. In nucleotides, the CDR3 is TGTGCCTGGAGTGGGAAACAGGGCATTTATGGCTACACCTTC. It translates to CAWSGKQGIYGYTF.

CDR3: CASSEREGRTEAFF. DNA of the CDR3: TGTGCCAGCAGCGAACGTGAGGGGAGGACTGAAGCTTTCTTT. This chain links TRBV2 with TRBJ1-1; weak D call: TRBD1 (5 bases). Trimming stripped 6 bases from V and 5 bases from J, with 16 bases between. Germline CDR1 reads SNHLY; CDR2 reads FYNNEI. The CDR3 extends over 14 amino acids.